The 19 T cell receptor beta chains reported below all come from one sample, sequenced in a study of blood T cell repertoires in COVID-19. Produced via immunoSEQ multiplex PCR; TCRdb's table is partial and in-frame only. The sample records some 150,000 clones, 80% to 90% being singletons. The sample was peripheral blood. The receptors here all came from a human donor with acute or convalescent COVID-19. The donor label of this sample is uncertain.

The chain recombines TRBV6-2 or TRBV6-3 with TRBJ1-2; D is undetermined. The V and J ends lost 4 bases and 3 bases respectively, with 9 bases between them. The germline CDR1 and CDR2 sequences are MNHEY and SVGEGT. The CDR3 has 13 residues. The CDR3 loop reads CASSFGIDYGYTF. CDR3 DNA: TGTGCCAGCAGTTTCGGTATCGACTATGGCTACACCTTC.

This chain links TRBV3-1 (or the pseudogene TRBV3-2) with TRBJ2-5; D is undetermined. V shed 4 bases and J shed 4 bases, with 16 bases lying between them. The germline gives CDR1 LGHDT, CDR2 YNNKEL (reference sequence). The CDR3 extends over 15 amino acids. DNA of the CDR3: TGTGCCAGCAGCCTCGACCGCGGTCTCGGAGAGACCCAGTACTTC. It codes for CASSLDRGLGETQYF.

The J gene is TRBJ1-4, the V gene TRBV11-2; 10 bases are shared with TRBD1. The V gene end was trimmed by 5 bases and the J gene end by 8 bases; junction bases not matched to a gene: 8. CDR1 and CDR2 (germline): SGHAT, FQNNGV. The CDR3 runs 15 residues. CDR3 nucleotide sequence: TGTGCCAGCAGCCCCCGACAGGGGGCTAGAGAAAAACTGTTTTTT. Its translation: CASSPRQGAREKLFF.

The V and J genes are TRBV19 and TRBJ1-1; TRBD1 is a possible D gene (6 bases). Trimming shortened V by 5 bases and J by 6 bases, and 13 bases separated the two germline ends. The CDR3 runs 13 residues. Germline loops: CDR1 LNHDA, CDR2 SQIVND (reference sequence). CDR3 DNA sequence: TGTGCCAGTAGTTCGACAGGACGAGCTGAAGCTTTCTTT. It is translated as CASSSTGRAEAFF.

The chain links TRBV7-2 to TRBJ2-3; no clear D. V was trimmed by 5 bases and J by 10 bases, leaving 13 bases between them. The CDR3 runs 12 residues. Germline V gene data show CDR1 as SGHTA and CDR2 as FQGNSA. CDR3 residues: CASSLRNPPQYF. The CDR3 nucleotides read TGTGCCAGCAGCCTTAGAAACCCACCGCAGTATTTT.

The chain links TRBV4-2 to TRBJ2-7, with TRBD1 matching over 7 bases. Germline V lookup: CDR1 LGHNA, CDR2 YNFKEQ. With V trimmed by 3 bases and J by 2 bases, 4 bases remained unmatched. The length of the CDR3 is 14 residues. CDR3: CASSQTGQTYEQYF. As DNA, the CDR3 is TGTGCCAGCAGCCAGACGGGACAGACCTACGAGCAGTACTTC.

The rearrangement uses TRBV13 and TRBJ1-2, with 8 bases matching TRBD1. CDR1 PRHDT and CDR2 FYEKMQ come from the germline V gene (reference sequence). This CDR3 has 13 residues. V lost 5 bases, J lost 8 bases, and 7 bases stayed unmatched. CDR3 nucleotide sequence: TGTGCCAGCAGCGGCGGACAGGGATACGGCTACACCTTC. It translates to CASSGGQGYGYTF.

The rearrangement links TRBV7-2 to TRBJ2-1; 12 nucleotides align to TRBD2. This CDR3 comprises 17 residues. Trimming cost V 3 bases and J 4 bases; bases outside gene matches: 7. Germline CDR1 is SGHTA and CDR2 is FQGNSA. CDR3 loop: CASSLRTSGAIYNEQFF. CDR3 nucleotide sequence: TGTGCCAGCAGCTTGAGGACTAGCGGGGCAATATACAATGAGCAGTTCTTC.

This clone showed up just a few times. CDR3 loop: CASSLGGGATGGEQFF. In DNA, the CDR3 is TGCGCCAGCAGCTTGGGGGGCGGGGCCACAGGCGGTGAGCAGTTCTTC. The genes are TRBV5-1 and TRBJ2-1, with a weak D call TRBD2 (6 bases). The CDR3 is made up of 16 amino acids. V lost 0 bases and J 9 bases, leaving 19 bases between the germline ends. The germline V gene encodes CDR1 SGHRS and CDR2 YFSETQ.

The V gene is TRBV20-1, the J gene TRBJ1-4, with D uncertain. CDR1 is DFQATT, CDR2 SNEGSKA, per germline (reference sequence). CDR3 length equals 11 residues. The V gene lost 3 bases and the J gene lost 7 bases, with 6 bases spanning the gap. CDR3 nucleotide sequence: TGCAGTGCTAGTAACGGTGAAAAACTGTTTTTT. It encodes CSASNGEKLFF.

The V gene is TRBV30, the J gene TRBJ1-4, with a tentative D call TRBD1 (6 bases). The germline V gene has CDR1 GTSNPN and CDR2 SVGIG (reference sequence). The CDR3 has 15 amino acids. V was cut by 0 bases and J by 0 bases, with 8 bases left in between. CDR3 amino acids: CAWSVKGATNEKLFF. Written as DNA, the CDR3 is TGTGCCTGGAGTGTAAAGGGGGCAACTAATGAAAAACTGTTTTTT.

The rearrangement uses TRBV5-1 and TRBJ1-1, with D possibly matching TRBD1 (5 bases). V shed 3 bases and J shed 2 bases, with 11 bases lying between them. The V gene's germline CDR1 is SGHRS and CDR2 YFSETQ. The CDR3 consists of 14 residues. The CDR3 DNA sequence: TGCGCCAGCAGCTACAAGGACACAAACACTGAAGCTTTCTTT. Amino acid sequence: CASSYKDTNTEAFF.

The chain carries TRBV6-2 or TRBV6-3 and TRBJ2-7, with TRBD2 as a possible D gene (5 bases). V was pared by 6 bases and J by 4 bases, with 13 bases between. In germline, CDR1 is MNHEY, CDR2 SVGEGT. The CDR3 sequence is 13 residues long. CDR3 loop: CASSQRRTYEQYV. DNA of the CDR3: TGTGCCAGCAGCCAAAGACGGACTTACGAGCAGTACGTC.

The chain has TRBV27 and TRBJ1-5, with 7 bases identical to TRBD1. The CDR3 consists of 13 residues. CDR1 is MNHEY, CDR2 SMNVEV, per germline (reference sequence). Trimming cost V 5 bases and J 4 bases; bases outside gene matches: 2. CDR3 sequence (DNA): TGTGCCAGCAGTCCACAGGGGAATCAGCCCCAGCATTTT. Translating it yields CASSPQGNQPQHF.

This clone occurred once. The CDR3 coding sequence is TGTGCCAGCAGTGAGACAGGAGCATATTCACCCCTCCACTTT. It yields the protein CASSETGAYSPLHF. The V and J genes are TRBV7-9 and TRBJ1-6; perhaps TRBD1 as D (6 bases). V was shortened by 6 bases and J by 8 bases, with 14 bases between the two germline ends. There are 14 residues in the CDR3. Per germline, CDR1 SEHNR and CDR2 FQNEAQ (reference sequence).

Sample share makes this clone large. The genes are TRBV3-1 (or the pseudogene TRBV3-2) and TRBJ1-2, with 7 nucleotides matching TRBD1. The CDR3 covers 17 residues. Germline-derived CDR1 and CDR2 are LGHDT and YNNKEL (reference sequence). The V segment lost 2 bases and the J segment 6 bases; nucleotides outside the gene matches: 15. In DNA, the CDR3 is TGTGCCAGCAGCCAATGGGTTAGACAGGGCGGCGACCATGGCTACACCTTC. It translates to CASSQWVRQGGDHGYTF.

The chain employs TRBV7-8 and TRBJ2-1; 8 nucleotides align to TRBD2. V dropped 10 bases and J dropped 9; count of bases not matched to a gene: 17. The CDR3 is 15 amino acids. Germline CDR1 reads SGHVS; CDR2 reads FQNEAQ. The CDR3 nucleotides read TGTGCCACTACTCTTAGAGGCAGCGGGAGTGGTGAGCAGTTCTTC. This codes for CATTLRGSGSGEQFF.

The chain couples TRBV5-1 to TRBJ1-2, with 12 nucleotides matching TRBD1. Germline loops: CDR1 SGHRS, CDR2 YFSETQ. V gave up 4 bases and J gave up 6 bases; unmatched junction bases: 4. CDR3 length: 14 amino acids. CDR3 nucleotide sequence: TGCGCCAGCAGCGGGGGACAGGGGGCCCATGGCTACACCTTC. Protein sequence: CASSGGQGAHGYTF.

The CDR3: CATSGIAEPTYNEQFF. The CDR3 DNA reads as TGTGCCACCAGCGGAATAGCGGAGCCTACCTACAATGAGCAGTTCTTC. The chain recombines TRBV15 with TRBJ2-1, with D possibly matching TRBD2 (6 bases). Deletions cut 5 bases from V and 2 bases from J, with 16 bases between. Germline V gives CDR1 LNHNV, CDR2 YYDKDF (reference sequence). The CDR3 has 16 residues.